The clone carrying this T cell receptor beta chain was recorded a few times. Its antigen is unidentified. The CDR3 spans 13 residues. Germline V CDR1 and CDR2: MNHNS, SASEGT. Trimming cost V 5 bases and J 4 bases, with 9 bases left between them. For TCR beta, libraries came from iRepertoire HTBI primers and Arm-PCR of CDR3 regions. TCRdb recomputed calls from the multiplex PCR reads with MiXCR, one row per CDR3 protein. The data contain more than 300,000 distinct CDR3 sequences, roughly 16% of them singletons. This sample was taken from a study of regulatory T cells in long-lasting Graves disease. Study-level results: Persistent Graves' patients had lower TCR diversity than newly diagnosed ones. With persistent disease, TRBV28, TRBJ1-2 and TRBJ2-5 were the favored segments.

As to time point: newly diagnosed GD, antithyroid drugs for less than 3 months. PBMC-extracted RNA yielded the TCR library. American Thyroid Association guidelines served as the basis for diagnosing Graves' disease. Patients were enrolled at an endocrinology department in Xi'an, China. The source material was peripheral blood mononuclear cells (PBMCs), sampled at new diagnosis, from a patient treated with antithyroid drugs. The source is a female donor with Graves disease. The genes are TRBV6-1 and TRBJ2-1, with D possibly being TRBD1 or TRBD2 (5 bases each). CDR3 in amino acids: CASSPEGYNEQFF. Written as DNA, the CDR3 is TGTGCCAGCAGTCCCGAGGGGTACAATGAGCAGTTCTTC.